One sample yielded the 9 T cell receptor beta chains listed below, sequenced in a study of cytomegalovirus exposure and HLA in healthy donors. With 60 Vbeta and 13 Jbeta primers, the PCR was carried out. The repertoire was sequenced with immunoSEQ multiplex PCR; TCRdb's copy has only in-frame clones and lacks some. The table lists approximately 170,000 clones, approximately 80% of them singletons. Material for sequencing was PBMCs. These receptors were collected from a boy younger than 10 in good health and CMV-seronegative.

This clone turned up a few times. The chain joins TRBV6-4 to TRBJ1-1; tentatively, D is TRBD1 (5 bases). V was cut by 6 bases and J by 1 base, with 12 bases left in between. There are 14 residues in the CDR3. CDR1 is MRHNA, CDR2 SNTAGT, per germline. CDR3 nucleotides: TGTGCCAGCAGAAGGTCGGGGGAGAACACTGAAGCTTTCTTT. Encoded protein: CASRRSGENTEAFF.

This sequence joins TRBV2 and TRBJ2-1; D might be TRBD2 (7 bases). V lost 7 bases and J 2 bases, leaving 15 bases between the germline ends. The CDR3 runs to 15 residues. Germline CDR1 reads SNHLY; CDR2 reads FYNNEI. In DNA form, the CDR3 reads TGTGCCAGCACTGGGGGGGCGCTCACCTACAATGAGCAGTTCTTC. It codes for CASTGGALTYNEQFF.

The chain carries TRBV27 and TRBJ1-5, with D tentatively TRBD1 (5 bases). Germline lookup yields CDR1 MNHEY and CDR2 SMNVEV (reference sequence). Between the trimmed V and J ends, which lost 2 bases and 4 bases, there was a span of 15 bases. The CDR3 runs to 16 residues. CDR3 residues: CASSLSRGDGNQPQHF. DNA for the CDR3: TGTGCCAGCAGTTTAAGTAGGGGTGATGGGAATCAGCCCCAGCATTTT.

This chain joins TRBV30 and TRBJ1-4; D gene unclear. Germline values: CDR1 GTSNPN, CDR2 SVGIG (reference sequence). The CDR3 covers 12 residues. Trimming removed 2 bases at V and 2 bases at J, with 3 bases between. CDR3 in amino acids: CAWSLTNEKLFF. CDR3 nucleotides: TGTGCCTGGAGTCTCACTAATGAAAAACTGTTTTTT.

The chain uses TRBV7-9 and TRBJ2-3; 8 nucleotides match TRBD1. The germline V gene encodes CDR1 SEHNR and CDR2 FQNEAQ (reference sequence). V was pared by 2 bases and J by 8 bases, with 3 bases of the junction left unmatched. This CDR3 is 13 amino acids long. The CDR3 loop is CASSLLQGVTQYF. The CDR3 region has the DNA TGTGCCAGCAGCTTATTACAGGGGGTTACGCAGTATTTT.

Only a few counts were recorded for this clone. V usage is TRBV27 and J usage is TRBJ2-5; TRBD1 is a possible D gene (5 bases). Germline V CDR1 and CDR2: MNHEY, SMNVEV (reference sequence). V was cut by 6 bases and J by 1 base, with 15 bases left in between. The CDR3 length is 15 residues. The CDR3 nucleotides are TGTGCCAGCAGGGGGCCCTGGGGCTTCCAAGAGACCCAGTACTTC. Translated, it gives CASRGPWGFQETQYF.

This sequence joins TRBV4-1 and TRBJ2-5; the match to TRBD2 covers 14 bases. Germline loops: CDR1 MGHRA, CDR2 YSYEKL. The CDR3 runs 20 residues. V shed 0 bases, J shed 2 bases, and the junction held 11 bases outside the gene matches. The CDR3 nucleotides are TGCGCCAGCAGCCAAGATCCCCCCGGACTAGCGGGGGGCCCACAAGAGACCCAGTACTTC. It specifies CASSQDPPGLAGGPQETQYF.

This clone was seen more than once but under ten times. The V gene is TRBV11-3, the J gene TRBJ1-2, with 7 bases lining up with TRBD1. Germline V gene data show CDR1 as SGHNT and CDR2 as YENEEA. The CDR3 consists of 12 residues. V dropped 7 bases and J dropped 7; count of bases not matched to a gene: 6. The CDR3 nucleotides read TGTGCCAGCATAGACAGGGCTGGTGGCTACACCTTC. As protein: CASIDRAGGYTF. Full variable domain (rest looked up from reference TRBV11-3 and TRBJ1-2): EAGVVQSPRYKIIEKKQPVAFWCNPISGHNTLYWYLQNLGQGPELLIRYENEEAVDDSQLPKDRFSAERLKGVDSTLKIQPAELGDSAVYLCASIDRAGGYTFGSGTRLTVV.

This clone was detected only a few times. V usage is TRBV6-4 and J usage is TRBJ1-1; 9 bases line up with TRBD1. The ends lost 5 bases at V and 5 bases at J; junction bases unmatched: 3. The germline V gene encodes CDR1 MRHNA and CDR2 SNTAGT. This CDR3 has 13 residues. CDR3 sequence: CASSPGTGTEAFF. CDR3 coding DNA: TGTGCCAGCAGTCCCGGGACAGGGACTGAAGCTTTCTTT.